This TCR beta chain appears in the sequencing data of a study of metastatic and nonmetastatic thyroid tumors. Overall study: Repertoires from malignant and benign thyroid patients were compared across blood and tumor or nodule tissue.

Original processing methods: Clinicopathological groups of papillary thyroid cancer showed CDR3 differences that were used to build a distant-metastasis classifier. TCRdb reprocessed the PCR reads via MiXCR. Here the V and J calls rest on TCRdb's processing, not on the authors' analysis. The sample holds around 6,000 clones, roughly 30% seen once. General study results and limits: When malignant thyroid tumors were compared with benign nodules, TCR beta diversity was reportedly significantly higher in the malignant tumors. This held in both blood and tumor samples.

To note about this clone: Its matching antigen is unknown.

J gave up 2 bases and V 2 bases, and 1 base lay outside the gene matches. The CDR3 contains 15 residues. The germline V gene has CDR1 ENHRY and CDR2 SYGVKD. Each patient came to thyroid surgery without any prior treatment (of any kind). The sequenced sample was adjacent normal tissue. The sequence derives from a female donor with papillary thyroid cancer or a benign thyroid nodule (not recorded which). Some clones in this sample may be carry-over from other donors' samples. The V and J genes are TRBV10-3 and TRBJ2-7, with 12 bases matching TRBD1. The CDR3 is CAISEGTGGAYEQYV. CDR3 bases: TGTGCCATCAGTGAGGGGACAGGGGGCGCCTACGAGCAGTACGTC.